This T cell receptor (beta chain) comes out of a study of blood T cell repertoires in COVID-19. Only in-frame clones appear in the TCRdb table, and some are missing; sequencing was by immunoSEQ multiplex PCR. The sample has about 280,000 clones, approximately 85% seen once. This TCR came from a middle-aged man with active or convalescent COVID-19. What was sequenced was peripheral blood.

The CDR3, as DNA: TGTGCCAGCTCACCCCGGACTAGCGGGACGAGAGCGGCGTATTTT. It translates to CASSPRTSGTRAAYF. This sequence joins TRBV18 and TRBJ2-3, with 12 nucleotides matching TRBD2. V dropped 3 bases and J dropped 14; count of bases not matched to a gene: 12. Germline CDR1 reads KGHSH; CDR2 reads LQKENI. CDR3 length: 15 amino acids.